This TCR beta chain was profiled in a study of blood T cell repertoires in COVID-19 (dated by TCRdb to between 2020 and 2021). General notes on the study: Samples covering the acute and convalescent phases of COVID-19 were provided by collaborators in the United States, Italy and Spain. The material from the prospective study consisted of cDNA or gDNA derived from T cells, B-cell-depleted T cells, or PBMCs. Deeply sampled blood TCRbeta repertoires from subjects exposed to, actively infected with, or recovered from COVID-19 were included in the dataset. The repertoires were released in a freely available public database meant as a resource for research on the immune response to SARS-CoV-2. Samples were obtained from the ongoing ImmuneRACE study (first 160 participants) and from approximately 1,200 subjects provided by 6 global collaborators. A de-identified subject ID, COVID-19 status, age in years and sex were almost always included in the sample metadata. Where HLA class I and class II types were available, the types were taken from metadata supplied by the sample provider, not from assay-based typing. General findings and caveats noted by the study authors: The amount of clinical and demographic metadata varied by source and participant and was provided uncurated.

The germline V end is reduced by 8 bases and the J end by 7 bases; junction bases left unmatched: 15. CDR3 length: 16 amino acids, cysteine to phenylalanine. Only the CDR3 DNA is retained, 48 bases long and in frame from the first base. From a lookup of the germline V gene, CDR1 and CDR2 are SGHAT and FQNNGV. The immunoSEQ Assay, a bias-controlled multiplex PCR, was used to amplify TCRbeta CDR3 regions from genomic DNA. The original methods were these. The number of nucleated cells in each sample was estimated from the amplification of reference gene primers within the assay. To quantify the absolute abundance of each unique TCRbeta CDR3 rearrangement, sequence reads were collapsed and filtered. For each sample, productive Simpson clonality was calculated as the square root of Simpson's diversity index across productive rearrangements. Imported from immuneACCESS, the table was reduced by TCRdb to in-frame sequences with V and J called. These copies leave out some clones; in studies compared against another copy, an unresolved V gene accounts for under half, and the cause of the remainder is not known. V and J calls and clone size are those listed in that table; D and trimming were worked out from the DNA. In all, the sample holds approximately 300,000 clones, and 80% to 90% of those were seen once. The top ten constitute roughly 1.1% of the sample.

Remarks on this clone: Its antigen is not yet known. Base qualities are not recorded, but no much larger clone differs from it by a single base.

Collaborating institutions collected whole blood in K2EDTA tubes following their own protocols. For TCRbeta analysis, collaborator samples were shipped as frozen whole blood, as isolated PBMCs, or as DNA extracted from either sample type. The sample consisted of peripheral blood. This TCR was sampled from a woman aged 45-65 years with acute or convalescent COVID-19. In this chain, TRBV11-2 is recombined with TRBJ1-4; the central 8 bases match TRBD1. In nucleotides, the sequence is TGTGCCAGCCGAAGTGGGGTGGGCCAGGGGGCTGAAAAACTGTTTTTT. It is translated as CASRSGVGQGAEKLFF.